This is a list of T cell receptor beta chains from one sample in a study of blood T cell repertoires in COVID-19. Here immunoSEQ multiplex PCR was the method, and the copy in TCRdb shows in-frame clones only, minus some. The table shows approximately 100,000 clones, with roughly 80% occurring only once. Sequencing was done on a sample of peripheral blood. The origin of the receptors is a woman of 80 years or more with active or convalescent COVID-19. CDR3s include the opening cysteine and the closing phenylalanine or tryptophan. The D gene is left open where the match is weak. Not every row has a clone size; where given, it reads once, few, many or a size class.

v_gene	abundance	d_gene	j_gene	CDR3nt	CDR3aa
TRBV7-8	-	TRBD2	TRBJ2-1	TGTGCCAGCAGCTTAGTGGTCCGATGGGCTGGTAGCGGGAGGGTCGGGGGCAATGAGCAGTTCTTC	CASSLVVRWAGSGRVGGNEQFF
TRBV7-8	-	-	TRBJ2-2	TGTGCCAGCAGCTTAGTCCTCGGGGGGCGAAACACCGGGGAGCTGTTTTTT	CASSLVLGGRNTGELFF
TRBV19	-	-	TRBJ2-1	TGTGCCAGTAGTGGGCAGTTTTACAATGAGCAGTTCTTC	CASSGQFYNEQFF
TRBV30	-	-	TRBJ1-6	TGTGCCTGGAGTGAGTCAGGGGTTTCACCCCTCCACTTT	CAWSESGVSPLHF
TRBV4-1	-	TRBD2	TRBJ2-5	TGCGCCAGCAGCCAAGATCGGAGGCGGACTAGCGGGGGGGCGGAGACCCAGTACTTC	CASSQDRRRTSGGAETQYF
TRBV30	-	-	TRBJ2-4	TGTGCCTGGAGTACAATGAGACTAGGCCGGGACATTCAGTACTTC	CAWSTMRLGRDIQYF
TRBV12-3/TRBV12-4	-	-	TRBJ1-3	TGTGCCAGCAGTTCCCGTCTGAACACCATATATTTT	CASSSRLNTIYF
TRBV11-2	-	-	TRBJ1-2	TGTGCCAGCAGCTTAGTTCCAGGGAATGGCTACACCTTC	CASSLVPGNGYTF
TRBV2	-	-	TRBJ1-1	TGTGCCAGCAGTGACATAGTCGACACTGAAGCTTTCTTT	CASSDIVDTEAFF
TRBV30	few	-	TRBJ2-2	TGTGCCTGGAGTAGGGGGACCGGAGGCGGGGAGCTGTTTTTT	CAWSRGTGGGELFF
TRBV18	-	-	TRBJ1-1	TGTGCCAGCTCCGATCGTCCGGGGGAGGCAGGGACTGAAGCTTTCTTT	CASSDRPGEAGTEAFF
TRBV7-3	-	-	TRBJ2-2	TGTGCCAGCAGAGCTGGGGCTAGTAACACCGGGGAGCTGTTTTTT	CASRAGASNTGELFF
TRBV28	few	TRBD1	TRBJ1-5	TGTGCCAGCAGAACCGGGACAGGGTTATTGCCCCAGCATTTT	CASRTGTGLLPQHF
TRBV7-2	-	TRBD2	TRBJ2-5	TGTGCCAGCAGCCTCTCTGGGACTAGCAGAGAGACCCAGTACTTC	CASSLSGTSRETQYF